This is a list of T cell receptor beta chains from one sample in a study of blood T cell repertoires in COVID-19. The table came from immunoSEQ multiplex PCR; TCRdb's copy has only in-frame clones and leaves some out. This table holds some 130,000 clones, roughly nine tenths found once. Sample: peripheral blood. These receptors all stem from a woman between 65 and 79 years old with COVID-19, enrolled during active disease. Both conserved end residues are part of each CDR3. A D gene is named only where the DNA matches it firmly. Size values are once, few and many counts, or a class for expanded clones, and some rows have none.

- | TRBJ1-1 | TRBV30 | - | CASQFQTGNTEAFF | TGTGCCTCGCAATTCCAAACAGGGAACACTGAAGCTTTCTTT
- | TRBJ2-5 | TRBV28 | TRBD2 | CASSSNSGGGETQYF | TGTGCCAGCAGTTCCAATAGCGGGGGCGGGGAGACCCAGTACTTC
- | TRBJ1-1 | TRBV7-9 | - | CASSLLQGSLAFF | TGTGCCAGCAGCTTATTACAGGGCTCTCTGGCTTTCTTT
- | TRBJ1-1 | TRBV3-1/TRBV3-2 | TRBD1 | CASSLGDREAFF | TGTGCCAGCAGCCTTGGGGACAGGGAAGCTTTCTTT
- | TRBJ1-2 | TRBV4-2 | - | CASSPDSTLYGYTF | TGTGCCAGCAGCCCGGACTCGACTCTCTATGGCTACACCTTC
- | TRBJ2-7 | TRBV5-1 | TRBD1 | CASSQRDRSYEQYF | TGCGCCAGCAGCCAAAGGGACAGGTCCTACGAGCAGTACTTC
- | TRBJ1-5 | TRBV19 | - | CASSMGPAGNQPQHF | TGTGCCAGTAGTATGGGCCCGGCAGGCAATCAGCCCCAGCATTTT
- | TRBJ2-3 | TRBV27 | - | CASSFGQARRVTDTQYF | TGTGCCAGCAGTTTTGGACAGGCGAGGAGGGTCACAGATACGCAGTATTTT
- | TRBJ2-1 | TRBV5-4 | TRBD2 | CASSSRKAGVSYNEQFF | TGTGCCAGCAGCTCCCGTAAAGCGGGGGTCTCCTACAATGAGCAGTTCTTC
once | TRBJ1-4 | TRBV12-3/TRBV12-4 | - | CASSFVSPGKLFF | TGTGCCAGCAGTTTTGTTAGCCCAGGGAAACTGTTTTTT
- | TRBJ2-7 | TRBV6-5 | - | CASSSLQGMGDEQYF | TGTGCCAGCAGTTCATTACAGGGCATGGGTGACGAGCAGTACTTC
- | TRBJ1-4 | TRBV28 | TRBD1 | CASCGQGNIYYEKLFF | TGTGCCAGCTGCGGACAGGGGAATATTTACTATGAAAAACTGTTTTTT
- | TRBJ2-1 | TRBV2 | - | CASSGEQGPIGQFF | TGTGCCAGCAGTGGGGAACAGGGACCTATTGGGCAGTTCTTC
- | TRBJ2-7 | TRBV10-3 | - | CAIKGERSSYEQYF | TGTGCCATCAAGGGGGAAAGGAGCTCCTACGAGCAGTACTTC
- | TRBJ1-6 | TRBV7-2 | - | CASSLGGGRTYNSPLHF | TGTGCCAGCAGCTTAGGGGGAGGCAGGACGTATAATTCACCCCTCCACTTT
- | TRBJ1-4 | TRBV5-1 | TRBD1 | CASSLAGTDNEKLFF | TGCGCCAGCAGCTTGGCCGGGACAGACAATGAAAAACTGTTTTTT
- | TRBJ2-7 | TRBV10-2 | - | CASSESTQGFSYEQYF | TGCGCCAGCAGTGAGTCCACGCAGGGATTTTCTTACGAGCAGTACTTC
- | TRBJ2-2 | TRBV11-3 | TRBD2 | CASNAGGTNTGELFF | TGTGCCAGCAACGCGGGGGGAACGAACACCGGGGAGCTGTTTTTT
- | TRBJ2-7 | TRBV5-1 | TRBD2 | CASSRAGRLAGGGRSSYEQYF | TGCGCCAGCAGCCGAGCGGGGAGACTAGCGGGGGGAGGAAGGAGCTCCTACGAGCAGTACTTC
- | TRBJ2-7 | TRBV19 | TRBD1 | CASSRGQAPHEQYF | TGTGCCAGTAGTCGGGGACAGGCCCCCCACGAGCAGTACTTC
- | TRBJ1-2 | TRBV5-1 | TRBD1 | CASSLESPTGSNYGYTF | TGCGCCAGCAGCTTGGAATCCCCGACAGGGTCTAACTATGGCTACACCTTC
- | TRBJ2-5 | TRBV3-1/TRBV3-2 | TRBD2 | CASSQELAGGRETQYF | TGTGCCAGCAGCCAAGAGCTAGCGGGGGGAAGGGAGACCCAGTACTTC
few | TRBJ1-3 | TRBV29-1 | TRBD1 | CSVGDRKLSGNTIYF | TGCAGCGTTGGGGACAGAAAGCTCTCTGGAAACACCATATATTTT
- | TRBJ2-5 | TRBV6-6 | - | CASRGADYQETQYF | TGTGCCAGCAGAGGAGCGGACTACCAAGAGACCCAGTACTTC
- | TRBJ2-4 | TRBV19 | TRBD1 | CASSMGQGIAKNIQYF | TGTGCCAGTAGTATGGGACAGGGAATAGCCAAAAACATTCAGTACTTC
- | TRBJ2-1 | TRBV9 | TRBD2 | CASSVALATYNEQFF | TGTGCCAGCAGCGTAGCACTAGCGACCTACAATGAGCAGTTCTTC
- | TRBJ2-3 | TRBV11-3 | - | CASSLDLTGGTDTQYF | TGTGCCAGCAGCTTAGATTTAACGGGAGGCACAGATACGCAGTATTTT
few | TRBJ1-2 | TRBV29-1 | - | CSVESGESYGYTF | TGCAGCGTAGAGTCGGGGGAGAGCTATGGCTACACCTTC
once | TRBJ2-7 | TRBV6-5 | TRBD1 | CASSQDRVTSYEQYF | TGTGCCAGCAGTCAGGACAGGGTTACCTCCTACGAGCAGTACTTC
few | TRBJ1-1 | TRBV18 | - | CASSQLSSTEAFF | TGTGCCAGCTCACAATTATCCTCGACTGAAGCTTTCTTT
- | TRBJ2-2 | TRBV13 | TRBD2 | CASSFSSGANTGELFF | TGTGCCAGCAGCTTCTCTAGCGGGGCGAACACCGGGGAGCTGTTTTTT
once | TRBJ1-2 | TRBV12-3/TRBV12-4 | - | CASSLSVLYGYTF | TGTGCCAGCAGTTTGTCAGTTCTCTATGGCTACACCTTC
- | TRBJ2-2 | TRBV27 | TRBD2 | CASRPSGGSGELFF | TGTGCCAGCAGGCCTAGCGGGGGGTCCGGGGAGCTGTTTTTT
- | TRBJ1-1 | TRBV12-2 | - | CASGPRRCVQTGTTEAFF | TGTGCAAGTGGCCCCCGACGTTGCGTCCAGACAGGGACGACTGAAGCTTTCTTT
- | TRBJ2-2 | TRBV19 | - | CASTWGGRAGELFF | TGTGCCAGTACATGGGGGGGGCGCGCCGGGGAGCTGTTTTTT
once | TRBJ1-6 | TRBV11-2 | - | CASSLQGHSPLHF | TGTGCCAGCAGCTTACAGGGTCATTCACCCCTCCACTTT
- | TRBJ1-1 | TRBV6-1 | TRBD1 | CASRPGQVEAFF | TGTGCCAGCAGGCCCGGACAGGTTGAAGCTTTCTTT
once | TRBJ1-1 | TRBV6-5 | - | CASSYSDRGTEAFF | TGTGCCAGCAGTTACTCAGATAGGGGCACTGAAGCTTTCTTT
few | TRBJ2-7 | TRBV16 | - | CASSQRPQGGAYEQYF | TGTGCCAGCAGCCAAAGACCCCAAGGGGGTGCCTACGAGCAGTACTTC
- | TRBJ1-5 | TRBV27 | - | CASSPDRLPPSNQPQHF | TGTGCCAGCAGTCCTGACAGGCTGCCCCCTAGCAATCAGCCCCAGCATTTT
- | TRBJ2-3 | TRBV4-2 | - | CASSLGQGGQIADTQYF | TGTGCCAGCAGCTTGGGCCAGGGAGGTCAGATTGCAGATACGCAGTATTTT
- | TRBJ2-3 | TRBV6-1 | - | CASSEQGLHQYF | TGTGCCAGCAGTGAACAGGGGCTCCACCAGTATTTT
- | TRBJ2-3 | TRBV10-3 | - | CAIQGLVTDTQYF | TGTGCCATCCAGGGTTTAGTTACAGATACGCAGTATTTT
- | TRBJ1-4 | TRBV4-2 | TRBD1 | CASSQFQGQTNEKLFF | TGTGCCAGCAGCCAATTCCAGGGACAGACTAATGAAAAACTGTTTTTT
- | TRBJ2-2 | TRBV30 | TRBD2 | CAWSPWSGDANTGELFF | TGTGCCTGGAGTCCCTGGAGCGGGGACGCGAACACCGGGGAGCTGTTTTTT